The 9 T cell receptor beta chains below were found in one sample sequenced in a study of cytomegalovirus exposure and HLA in healthy donors. Using immunoSEQ multiplex PCR, the repertoire was profiled, and TCRdb retains in-frame clones only, with some absent. The sample yields 65,000 to 80,000 clones, roughly 94% seen once. Sequenced input: PBMCs. The receptor source for this set is a woman younger than 30 in good health and CMV-seronegative.

The chain recombines TRBV28 with TRBJ1-1, with D possibly matching TRBD1 (5 bases). This CDR3 has 11 residues. Germline V gene sequence: CDR1 MDHEN, CDR2 SYDVKM. V was trimmed by 10 bases and J by 5 bases, leaving 11 bases between them. Here the CDR3 DNA reads TGTGCCACCGGGGGGGTTACTGAAGCTTTCTTT. Its protein is CATGGVTEAFF.

The chain combines TRBV6-6 with TRBJ1-4, with a tentative D call TRBD1 (5 bases). V was trimmed by 6 bases and J by 0 bases, leaving 8 bases between them. Germline values: CDR1 MNHNY, CDR2 SVGAGI (reference sequence). CDR3 length: 14 residues. For the CDR3, the DNA is TGTGCCAGCAGGATGACAGCAACTAATGAAAAACTGTTTTTT. This gives the protein CASRMTATNEKLFF.

A single count supports this clone. J is TRBJ2-7 and V is TRBV7-9, with 9 nucleotides matching TRBD2. V lost 6 bases, J lost 7 bases, and 13 bases stayed unmatched. The length of the CDR3 is 15 residues. Germline V gene data show CDR1 as SEHNR and CDR2 as FQNEAQ (reference sequence). The CDR3 nucleotides read TGTGCCAGCAGTCAACTAGCGGGTTTGTCAGGGGAGCAGTACTTC. The encoded protein is CASSQLAGLSGEQYF. The entire variable domain, with the rest obtained from reference TRBV7-9 and TRBJ2-7, is as follows: DTGVSQNPRHKITKRGQNVTFRCDPISEHNRLYWYRQTLGQGPEFLTYFQNEAQLEKSRLLSDRFSAERPKGSFSTLEIQRTEQGDSAMYLCASSQLAGLSGEQYFGPGTRLTVT.

The chain employs TRBV11-3 and TRBJ2-5, with no clear D. V dropped 4 bases and J dropped 0 bases, with 3 bases sitting between them. Germline-derived CDR1 and CDR2 are SGHNT and YENEEA. The CDR3 consists of 12 residues. Here the CDR3 reads CASSYYQETQYF. DNA for the CDR3: TGTGCCAGCAGCTACTACCAAGAGACCCAGTACTTC.

The rearrangement uses TRBV19 and TRBJ1-1, with unresolved D. Germline assignment: CDR1 LNHDA and CDR2 SQIVND (reference sequence). The V end lost 8 bases, the J end lost 7 bases, and 14 bases lay between the germline ends. The CDR3 is made up of 12 amino acids. The CDR3 region has the DNA TGTGCCAGTGCTAGTGTGACCTTTGAAGCTTTCTTT. Translation gives CASASVTFEAFF.

This rearrangement joins TRBV4-1 to TRBJ2-4; weak D call: TRBD1 (5 bases). The CDR3 contains 16 residues. V shed 4 bases and J shed 6 bases, with 19 bases lying between them. CDR1 is MGHRA, CDR2 YSYEKL, per germline. CDR3 nucleotides: TGCGCCAGCAGCCTTCAACCGCAGGGTTTGTTAAACATTCAGTACTTC. Residues: CASSLQPQGLLNIQYF.

The chain uses TRBV18 and TRBJ1-1; D ambiguous. Trimming left V 4 bases short and J 7 bases short, with 13 bases between. The germline CDR1 and CDR2 sequences are KGHSH and LQKENI. The CDR3 totals 13 residues. CDR3 coding DNA: TGTGCCAGCTCACTAGAGAGGAGTATTGAAGCTTTCTTT. This gives the protein CASSLERSIEAFF.

The chain employs TRBV5-6 and TRBJ1-3; 12 positions agree with TRBD1. Germline V lookup: CDR1 SGHDT, CDR2 YYEEEE. Unmatched junction bases numbered 5, after V lost 4 bases and J lost 0 bases. The CDR3 totals 17 residues. The CDR3 DNA reads as TGTGCCAGCAGCCTGGGGACAGGGGGCCTCTCTGGAAACACCATATATTTT. Residues: CASSLGTGGLSGNTIYF.

The chain couples TRBV4-1 to TRBJ2-7; no clear D gene. V was shortened by 1 base and J by 0 bases, with 7 bases between the two germline ends. CDR1 and CDR2 from the germline V gene are MGHRA and YSYEKL. This CDR3 spans 14 amino acids. CDR3 bases: TGCGCCAGCAGCCAAGGTCCCCGCTCCTACGAGCAGTACTTC. Its translation is CASSQGPRSYEQYF.